The clone carrying this T cell receptor (beta chain) was seen more than once but under ten times. Its antigen is not known. This CDR3 is built from 13 residues. The germline V gene has CDR1 SGHTA and CDR2 FQGTGA. The trim removed 5 bases at V and 8 bases at J, leaving 8 bases unmatched. Averaging approximately 0.11 L, one heparinised blood draw came from each individual donor. The entry originates in a study of beta chain features in type 1 diabetes. Whole-study results and caveats: Among all four CD4+ subsets, Type 1 diabetes patients had TCRB CDR3s that were moderately but significantly shorter. Any HLA-type effect on TCRB rearrangement remained unresolved here.

Expressed TCRB transcripts got sequenced, as all isolated RNA was reverse transcribed. Data came from immunoSEQ multiplex PCR; TCRdb stores just in-frame clones and leaves some out. Of some 280,000 clones listed, over 11% are singletons. The source is a man aged 30 to 39 with type 1 diabetes. This chain joins TRBV7-3 and TRBJ1-2, with 7 bases identical to TRBD1. Sequenced material: naive CD4+ T cells from blood. CDR3 coding DNA: TGTGCCAGCAGCAAAACAGGGGCCATCGGCTACACCTTC. Protein sequence: CASSKTGAIGYTF.